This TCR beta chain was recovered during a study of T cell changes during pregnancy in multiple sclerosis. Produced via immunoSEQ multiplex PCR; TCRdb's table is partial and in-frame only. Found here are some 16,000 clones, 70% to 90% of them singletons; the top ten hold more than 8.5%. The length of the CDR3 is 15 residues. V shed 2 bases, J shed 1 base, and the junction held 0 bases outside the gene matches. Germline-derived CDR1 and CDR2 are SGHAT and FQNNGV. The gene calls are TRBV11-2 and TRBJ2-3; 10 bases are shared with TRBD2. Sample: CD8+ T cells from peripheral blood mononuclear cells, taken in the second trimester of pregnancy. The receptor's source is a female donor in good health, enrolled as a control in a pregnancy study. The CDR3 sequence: CASSLLAGGTDTQYF. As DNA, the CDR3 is TGTGCCAGCAGCTTACTAGCGGGGGGCACAGATACGCAGTATTTT.